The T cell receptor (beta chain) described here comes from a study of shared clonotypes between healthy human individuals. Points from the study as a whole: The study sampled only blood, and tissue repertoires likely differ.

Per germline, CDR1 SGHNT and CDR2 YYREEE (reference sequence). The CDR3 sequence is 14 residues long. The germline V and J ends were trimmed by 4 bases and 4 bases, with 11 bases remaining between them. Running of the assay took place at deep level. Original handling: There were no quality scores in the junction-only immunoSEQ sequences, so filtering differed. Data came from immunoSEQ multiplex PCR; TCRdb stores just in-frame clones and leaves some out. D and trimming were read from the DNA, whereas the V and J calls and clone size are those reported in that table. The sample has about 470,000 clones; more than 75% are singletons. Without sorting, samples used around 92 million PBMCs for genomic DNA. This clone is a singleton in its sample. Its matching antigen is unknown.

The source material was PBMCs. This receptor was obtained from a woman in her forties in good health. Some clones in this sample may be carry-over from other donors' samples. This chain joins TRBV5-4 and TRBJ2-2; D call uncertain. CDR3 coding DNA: TGTGCCAGCAGCATCGACACCCCCACCGGGGAGCTGTTTTTT. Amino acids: CASSIDTPTGELFF.